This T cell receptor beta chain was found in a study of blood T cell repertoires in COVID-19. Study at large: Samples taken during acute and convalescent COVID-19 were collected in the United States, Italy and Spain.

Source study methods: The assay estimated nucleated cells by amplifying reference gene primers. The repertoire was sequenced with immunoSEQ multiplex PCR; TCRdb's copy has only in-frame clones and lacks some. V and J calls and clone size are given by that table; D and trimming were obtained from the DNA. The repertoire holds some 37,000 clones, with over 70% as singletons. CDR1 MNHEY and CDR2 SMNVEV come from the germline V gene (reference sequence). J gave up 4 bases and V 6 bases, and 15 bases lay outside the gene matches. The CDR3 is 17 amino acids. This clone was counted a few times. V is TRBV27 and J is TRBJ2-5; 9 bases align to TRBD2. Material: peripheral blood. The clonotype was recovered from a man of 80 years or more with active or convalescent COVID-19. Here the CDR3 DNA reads TGTGCCAGCAGAGGGGCTAGCGGGACTCTTAGGGGAGAGACCCAGTACTTC. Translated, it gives CASRGASGTLRGETQYF.